Listed below are T cell receptor beta chains from one sample, sequenced in a study of cytomegalovirus exposure and HLA in healthy donors. Repertoires were generated with immunoSEQ multiplex PCR, while TCRdb's copy carries only in-frame clones and drops some. The sample holds 160,000 or so clones, roughly 79% seen once. The sequenced sample was PBMCs. Source of these receptors: a woman aged 40-49 years in good health and CMV-seronegative. The CDR3 runs from the conserved cysteine through the conserved F or W. Fields, in order: J gene, clone size, V gene, D gene, CDR3 DNA, CDR3 protein. D genes are given only for firm matches. Where a row states a size, it is once, few, many or the class of an expanded clone; other rows omit it.

J gene: TRBJ1-2
clone size: few
V gene: TRBV6-1
D gene: .
CDR3 DNA: TGTGCCAGCATGGGCGATAGCTATGGCTACACCTTC
CDR3 protein: CASMGDSYGYTF

J gene: TRBJ1-2
clone size: .
V gene: TRBV4-2
D gene: .
CDR3 DNA: TGTGCCAGCAGCCAAGATATGTGGGGAGATGGCTACACCTTC
CDR3 protein: CASSQDMWGDGYTF

J gene: TRBJ1-4
clone size: .
V gene: TRBV7-9
D gene: .
CDR3 DNA: TGTGCCAGCAGCTTAGACAGCGAGGGTGAAAAACTGTTTTTT
CDR3 protein: CASSLDSEGEKLFF

J gene: TRBJ2-7
clone size: .
V gene: TRBV9
D gene: TRBD2
CDR3 DNA: TGTGCCAGCAGCTTCGAGGCGGGCGGGAGCTCCTACGAGCAGTACTTC
CDR3 protein: CASSFEAGGSSYEQYF

J gene: TRBJ1-2
clone size: few
V gene: TRBV29-1
D gene: TRBD1
CDR3 DNA: TGCAGCGTTGAAACTATCAGGGGGCCTACTTATGGCTACACCTTC
CDR3 protein: CSVETIRGPTYGYTF

J gene: TRBJ2-7
clone size: .
V gene: TRBV6-1
D gene: TRBD1
CDR3 DNA: TGTGCCAGCAGTGGACAGGGCTACGAGCAGTACTTC
CDR3 protein: CASSGQGYEQYF

J gene: TRBJ2-5
clone size: .
V gene: TRBV6-1
D gene: TRBD2
CDR3 DNA: TGTGCCAGCAGTGAAGAGGTAGCGGGAGGGCTTGCGCAAGAGACCCAGTACTTC
CDR3 protein: CASSEEVAGGLAQETQYF

J gene: TRBJ1-2
clone size: .
V gene: TRBV6-5
D gene: TRBD1
CDR3 DNA: TGTGCCAGCAGTTTCATGCAGGGGGCGGACTATGGCTACACCTTC
CDR3 protein: CASSFMQGADYGYTF

J gene: TRBJ1-2
clone size: .
V gene: TRBV7-8
D gene: TRBD1
CDR3 DNA: TGTGCCAGCAGCTTAAGGGACAGGGACCGGGGCTACACCTTC
CDR3 protein: CASSLRDRDRGYTF

J gene: TRBJ2-6
clone size: .
V gene: TRBV5-1
D gene: .
CDR3 DNA: TGCGCCAGCAGCTTGACCCCAGCGTCCAGCTCTGGGGCCAACGTCCTGACTTTC
CDR3 protein: CASSLTPASSSGANVLTF

J gene: TRBJ1-3
clone size: few
V gene: TRBV28
D gene: TRBD1
CDR3 DNA: TGTGCCAGCAGTCAGGGGGTGGGCCACACCATATATTTT
CDR3 protein: CASSQGVGHTIYF

J gene: TRBJ2-5
clone size: .
V gene: TRBV27
D gene: TRBD2
CDR3 DNA: TGTGCCAGCAGTAGGACTAGCAGTTCCCAAGAGACCCAGTACTTC
CDR3 protein: CASSRTSSSQETQYF

J gene: TRBJ2-7
clone size: once
V gene: TRBV19
D gene: .
CDR3 DNA: TGTGCCAGTAGTCCAAGACCGGGCTACGAGCAGTACTTC
CDR3 protein: CASSPRPGYEQYF

J gene: TRBJ1-5
clone size: .
V gene: TRBV6-4
D gene: .
CDR3 DNA: TGTGCCAGCCCCCTCCTCCAGCCCCAGCATTTT
CDR3 protein: CASPLLQPQHF

J gene: TRBJ2-7
clone size: .
V gene: TRBV5-1
D gene: .
CDR3 DNA: TGCGCCAGCAGCTTGGCGGGGAAGGACGAGCAGTACTTC
CDR3 protein: CASSLAGKDEQYF

J gene: TRBJ2-1
clone size: .
V gene: TRBV7-3
D gene: .
CDR3 DNA: TGTGCCAGCAGCTTTGACCGGGGGTCCTACAATGAGCAGTTCTTC
CDR3 protein: CASSFDRGSYNEQFF

J gene: TRBJ2-5
clone size: .
V gene: TRBV11-3
D gene: .
CDR3 DNA: TGTGCCAGCAGCTTAGAGGGGGGAGAGACCCAGTACTTC
CDR3 protein: CASSLEGGETQYF

J gene: TRBJ2-7
clone size: once
V gene: TRBV30
D gene: TRBD2
CDR3 DNA: TGTGCCTGGAGTGTATTAGCGGGAGGGGAAGAGCAGTACTTC
CDR3 protein: CAWSVLAGGEEQYF

J gene: TRBJ2-3
clone size: .
V gene: TRBV14
D gene: .
CDR3 DNA: TGTGCCAGCAGCGGCCAGTCTAGCACAGATACGCAGTATTTT
CDR3 protein: CASSGQSSTDTQYF

J gene: TRBJ1-2
clone size: once
V gene: TRBV2
D gene: .
CDR3 DNA: TGTGCCAGCAGTGCCTCCGCCCGGGGCTACACCTTC
CDR3 protein: CASSASARGYTF

J gene: TRBJ1-6
clone size: .
V gene: TRBV18
D gene: .
CDR3 DNA: TGTGCCAGCTCACACAGCAATTCACCCCTCCACTTT
CDR3 protein: CASSHSNSPLHF

J gene: TRBJ2-5
clone size: .
V gene: TRBV19
D gene: .
CDR3 DNA: TGTGCCAGTAGTTCGGTTAGCGCCCACCAAGAGACCCAGTACTTC
CDR3 protein: CASSSVSAHQETQYF

J gene: TRBJ1-1
clone size: few
V gene: TRBV7-2
D gene: .
CDR3 DNA: TGTGCCAGCAGCCGAGGATTTATGAACACTGAAGCTTTCTTT
CDR3 protein: CASSRGFMNTEAFF

J gene: TRBJ2-2
clone size: .
V gene: TRBV5-6
D gene: TRBD2
CDR3 DNA: TGTGCCAGCAGACTTCTAGCGGGAGGGGAAACCGGGGAGCTGTTTTTT
CDR3 protein: CASRLLAGGETGELFF

J gene: TRBJ2-3
clone size: .
V gene: TRBV19
D gene: .
CDR3 DNA: TGTGCCAGTAGTATAGGAATGCCCCCGGAGGGGCAGTATTTT
CDR3 protein: CASSIGMPPEGQYF

J gene: TRBJ2-1
clone size: .
V gene: TRBV4-2
D gene: TRBD2
CDR3 DNA: TGTGCCAGCAGCCAAGAAGGCGGGAGGGACAATGAGCAGTTCTTC
CDR3 protein: CASSQEGGRDNEQFF

J gene: TRBJ2-7
clone size: once
V gene: TRBV28
D gene: TRBD2
CDR3 DNA: TGTGCCAGCACCTCGGGACTACCCTCCTACGAGCAGTACTTC
CDR3 protein: CASTSGLPSYEQYF

J gene: TRBJ1-1
clone size: .
V gene: TRBV7-2
D gene: .
CDR3 DNA: TGTGCCAGCAGCTTCGCAGGGAACCCTGAAGCTTTCTTT
CDR3 protein: CASSFAGNPEAFF

J gene: TRBJ2-7
clone size: .
V gene: TRBV21-1
D gene: .
CDR3 DNA: TGTGCCACACTTAGAAGACTATTCTACGAGCAGTACTTC
CDR3 protein: CATLRRLFYEQYF

J gene: TRBJ1-2
clone size: .
V gene: TRBV5-1
D gene: .
CDR3 DNA: TGCGCCAGCAGCTTGGATGCGGGGGCGAATGGCTACACCTTC
CDR3 protein: CASSLDAGANGYTF

J gene: TRBJ2-7
clone size: .
V gene: TRBV30
D gene: .
CDR3 DNA: TGTGCCTGGGGGGACTTTTCCTACGAGCAGTACTTC
CDR3 protein: CAWGDFSYEQYF

J gene: TRBJ1-2
clone size: once
V gene: TRBV19
D gene: TRBD1
CDR3 DNA: TGTGCCAGTAGCAAACAGGGGACCTATGGCTACACCTTC
CDR3 protein: CASSKQGTYGYTF

J gene: TRBJ1-4
clone size: .
V gene: TRBV11-2
D gene: .
CDR3 DNA: TGTGCCAGCAGCTCCCCGGGAACTAATGAAAAACTGTTTTTT
CDR3 protein: CASSSPGTNEKLFF